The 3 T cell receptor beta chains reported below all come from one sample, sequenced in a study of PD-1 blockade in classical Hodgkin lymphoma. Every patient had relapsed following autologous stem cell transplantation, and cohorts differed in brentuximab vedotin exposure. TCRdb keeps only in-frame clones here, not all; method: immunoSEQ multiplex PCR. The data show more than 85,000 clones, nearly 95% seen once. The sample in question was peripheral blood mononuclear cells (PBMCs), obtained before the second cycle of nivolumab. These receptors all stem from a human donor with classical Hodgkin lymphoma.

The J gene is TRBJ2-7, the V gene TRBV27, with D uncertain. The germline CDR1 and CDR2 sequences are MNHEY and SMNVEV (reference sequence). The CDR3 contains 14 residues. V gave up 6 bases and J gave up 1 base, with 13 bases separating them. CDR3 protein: CASSPRRNSYEQYF. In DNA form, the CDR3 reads TGTGCCAGCAGCCCCCGACGGAATTCCTACGAGCAGTACTTC.

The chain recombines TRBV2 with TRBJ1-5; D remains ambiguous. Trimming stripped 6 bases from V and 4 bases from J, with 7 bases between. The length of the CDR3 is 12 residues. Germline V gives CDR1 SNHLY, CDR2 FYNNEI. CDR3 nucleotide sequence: TGTGCCAGCAGGGTGGTAAATCAGCCCCAGCATTTT. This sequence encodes CASRVVNQPQHF.

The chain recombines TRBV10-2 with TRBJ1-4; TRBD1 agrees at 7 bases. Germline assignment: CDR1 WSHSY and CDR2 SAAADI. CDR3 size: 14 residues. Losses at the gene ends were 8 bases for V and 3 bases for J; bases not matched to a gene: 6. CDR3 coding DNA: TGCGCCAGCCGCGTCGGGACAGCTAATGAAAAACTGTTTTTT. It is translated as CASRVGTANEKLFF.